The clone carrying this T cell receptor (beta chain) was picked up many times. The data were obtained in a study of regulatory T cells in long-lasting Graves disease. The sample's time point: newly diagnosed GD, antithyroid drugs for less than 3 months. From RNA extracted from PBMCs, the TCR library was made. The authors built TCR beta libraries using iRepertoire HTBI primers and Arm-PCR of CDR3 regions. One entry per CDR3 protein results from TCRdb running MiXCR on the multiplex PCR reads. This sample has hundreds of thousands of distinct CDR3 sequences, with 12% found just once. These data were also filed under a second study, of T cells in Graves' hyperthyroidism and ophthalmopathy. As that report states: HTBI primers were the set used in a first-round RT-PCR of the TCR CDR3.

This receptor was taken from a woman in her 30s with Graves disease. Sequencing was performed on peripheral blood mononuclear cells (PBMCs), taken at new diagnosis, from a patient treated with antithyroid drugs.

In DNA, the CDR3 is TGTGCCAGCAGGCTGACAGGGGATAACATTCAGTACTTC. This encodes CASRLTGDNIQYF. The chain couples TRBV27 to TRBJ2-4; 8 nucleotides align to TRBD1. The CDR3 is made up of 13 amino acids. V was pared by 6 bases and J by 7 bases, with 5 bases of the junction left unmatched. The germline V gene has CDR1 MNHEY and CDR2 SMNVEV (reference sequence).